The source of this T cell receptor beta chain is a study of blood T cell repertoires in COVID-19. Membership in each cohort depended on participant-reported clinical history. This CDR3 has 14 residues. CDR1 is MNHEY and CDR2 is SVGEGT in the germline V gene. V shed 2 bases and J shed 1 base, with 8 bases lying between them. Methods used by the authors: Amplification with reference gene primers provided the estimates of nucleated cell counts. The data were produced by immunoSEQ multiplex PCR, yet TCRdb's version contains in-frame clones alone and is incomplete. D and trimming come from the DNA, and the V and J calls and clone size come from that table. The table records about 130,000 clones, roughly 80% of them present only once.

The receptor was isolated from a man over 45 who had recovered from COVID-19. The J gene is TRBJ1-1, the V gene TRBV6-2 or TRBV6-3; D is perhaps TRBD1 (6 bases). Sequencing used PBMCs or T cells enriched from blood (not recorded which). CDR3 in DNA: TGTGCCAGCAGTTACCTGGGACAGAACACTGAAGCTTTCTTT. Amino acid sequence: CASSYLGQNTEAFF.